A selection of T cell receptor beta chains follows, all from one sample in a study of T cell repertoires in cytomegalovirus infection. No cognate antigen is known for these TCRs. One entry per CDR3 protein, called by TCRdb with MiXCR from the reads. The sample yields a few hundred thousand distinct CDR3 sequences, about 39% seen once. The sequences come from cultured PBMCs, collected from culture after CMV antigen stimulation. The receptors were sampled from a human donor in good health (CMV status not recorded). Some clones in this sample may be carry-over from other donors' samples. CDR3s include the opening cysteine and the closing phenylalanine or tryptophan. A D gene is named only where the DNA matches it firmly. The size of a clone is reported for some rows only, either as once, few or many, or as a class for expanded clones.

d_call j_call cdr3_length clone_size v_call cdr3_aa cdr3_nt
. TRBJ2-1 16 few TRBV7-2 CASSLVLTGGGQAPFF TGTGCCAGCAGCTTAGTACTTACTGGGGGAGGACAGGCTCCGTTCTTC
. TRBJ2-1 15 many TRBV10-3 CATHVLGGSYNEQFF TGTGCCACCCATGTGTTAGGGGGCTCCTACAATGAGCAGTTCTTC
. TRBJ2-7 14 many TRBV10-3 CAISESRAGYEQYF TGTGCCATCAGTGAGTCGAGAGCTGGCTACGAGCAGTACTTC
. TRBJ2-4 14 few TRBV12-3/TRBV12-4 CASSPDRGKNIQYF TGTGCCAGCAGTCCGGACAGAGGCAAAAACATTCAGTACTTC
TRBD1 TRBJ1-4 15 . TRBV7-8 CASSLMTGSVEKLFF TGTGCCAGCAGCTTAATGACAGGGTCGGTTGAAAAACTGTTTTTT
TRBD2 TRBJ2-1 14 . TRBV6-6 CASSNGGFYNEQFF TGTGCCAGCAGCAACGGGGGGTTCTACAATGAGCAGTTCTTC
. TRBJ1-1 12 . TRBV2 CASRDPASEAFF TGTGCCAGCCGGGACCCGGCTTCTGAAGCTTTCTTT
TRBD1 TRBJ2-5 13 few TRBV7-2 CASSRTGIETQYF TGTGCCAGCAGCCGGACAGGGATTGAGACCCAGTACTTC
. TRBJ2-1 14 . TRBV12-3/TRBV12-4 CATTSVGAYNEQFF TGTGCCACCACCAGCGTGGGGGCCTACAATGAGCAGTTCTTC
. TRBJ2-5 17 . TRBV4-2 CASSQGFIRTLQETQYF TGTGCCAGCAGCCAAGGTTTTATTCGGACACTACAAGAGACCCAGTACTTC
. TRBJ2-2 12 few TRBV7-8 CASSRHTGELFF TGTGCCAGCAGCAGACACACCGGGGAGCTGTTTTTT
. TRBJ1-2 13 many TRBV12-3/TRBV12-4 CASSLRGYYGYTF TGTGCCAGCAGTTTACGGGGGTACTATGGCTACACCTTC
TRBD2 TRBJ2-1 15 . TRBV7-2 CASSIGTSGMGEQFF TGTGCCAGCAGCATCGGGACTAGCGGGATGGGTGAGCAGTTCTTC
. TRBJ1-5 15 . TRBV7-2 CASSKRTASNQPQHF TGTGCCAGCAGCAAGCGGACCGCTAGCAATCAGCCCCAGCATTTT
. TRBJ1-5 13 . TRBV6-5 CASSYRLGQPQHF TGTGCCAGCAGTTACAGGCTCGGTCAGCCCCAGCATTTT
TRBD2 TRBJ2-4 14 . TRBV28 CASSLMGTRDIQYF TGTGCCAGCAGTCTTATGGGGACTAGGGACATTCAGTACTTC
. TRBJ2-3 14 . TRBV7-2 CASSFLQHTDTQYF TGTGCCAGCAGCTTCCTACAGCACACAGATACGCAGTATTTT
. TRBJ2-5 16 . TRBV5-6 CASSPRGARFQETQYF TGTGCCAGCAGCCCCAGGGGGGCCCGCTTCCAAGAGACCCAGTACTTC
TRBD1 TRBJ2-3 19 . TRBV20-1 CSAPTTPPAGGRVPDTQYF TGCAGTGCTCCAACAACCCCCCCGGCAGGGGGCCGGGTACCAGATACGCAGTATTTT
. TRBJ2-2 15 . TRBV4-1 CASSPGLPRGGELFF TGCGCCAGCAGCCCAGGACTCCCAAGGGGGGGGGAGCTGTTTTTT
. TRBJ2-2 14 . TRBV12-3/TRBV12-4 CASSFPENTGELFF TGTGCCAGCAGTTTCCCCGAAAACACCGGGGAGCTGTTTTTT
. TRBJ1-2 12 . TRBV6-2/TRBV6-3 CASSSRKYGYTF TGTGCCAGCAGTTCCAGGAAATATGGCTACACCTTC
. TRBJ1-6 15 . TRBV20-1 CSARSGGRWDSPLHF TGCAGTGCTAGATCGGGAGGGCGGTGGGATTCACCCCTCCACTTT
. TRBJ1-1 13 . TRBV19 CASSIVGAGSAFF TGTGCCAGTAGTATTGTGGGGGCAGGGTCAGCTTTCTTT
TRBD1 TRBJ1-1 12 . TRBV12-3/TRBV12-4 CASSQGDPRAFF TGTGCCAGCAGCCAGGGGGATCCGAGAGCTTTCTTT
. TRBJ2-3 14 . TRBV20-1 CSASSRGATDTQYF TGCAGTGCTTCCAGTCGAGGGGCCACAGATACGCAGTATTTT
. TRBJ1-1 12 . TRBV29-1 CSVLDSKREAFF TGCAGCGTCTTGGACAGTAAACGGGAAGCTTTCTTT
TRBD1 TRBJ2-7 18 once TRBV6-1 CASSEALIGTGDSYEQYF TGTGCCAGCAGTGAAGCGCTAATAGGGACAGGGGACTCCTACGAGCAGTACTTC
. TRBJ2-5 17 many TRBV7-8 CASSLVVNFGIQETQYF TGTGCCAGCAGCTTAGTTGTTAATTTTGGCATCCAAGAGACCCAGTACTTC
. TRBJ2-2 15 once TRBV6-1 CASSEIRGGHGELFF TGTGCCAGCAGTGAAATTAGGGGAGGTCACGGGGAGCTGTTTTTT
. TRBJ2-1 14 once TRBV15 CATSREDADNEQFF TGTGCCACCAGCAGAGAAGATGCAGACAATGAGCAGTTCTTC
. TRBJ2-5 13 . TRBV7-2 CASSLTLQETQYF TGTGCCAGCAGCTTAACACTACAAGAGACCCAGTACTTC
. TRBJ1-4 12 . TRBV7-6 CASSFKGEKLFF TGTGCCAGCAGCTTCAAAGGGGAAAAACTGTTTTTT
. TRBJ1-2 18 . TRBV6-2/TRBV6-3 CASKTFQGDINPNYGYTF TGTGCCAGCAAAACGTTCCAGGGCGACATAAATCCTAACTATGGCTACACCTTC
. TRBJ1-1 14 once TRBV6-5 CASSSSGRVTEAFF TGTGCCAGCAGTTCATCAGGGAGGGTCACTGAAGCTTTCTTT
. TRBJ2-3 14 . TRBV6-1 CASSQRTSTDTQYF TGTGCCAGCAGTCAACGGACCAGCACAGATACGCAGTATTTT
TRBD2 TRBJ2-5 16 many TRBV7-2 CASSARGGLASETQYF TGTGCCAGCAGCGCCCGGGGGGGACTAGCCTCGGAGACCCAGTACTTC
. TRBJ1-6 14 . TRBV5-1 CASSWEDRHSPLHF TGCGCCAGCAGCTGGGAAGACAGGCATTCACCCCTCCACTTT
. TRBJ1-3 16 . TRBV2 CASSLGRKVSGNTIYF TGTGCCAGCAGTTTGGGACGAAAAGTATCTGGAAACACCATATATTTT
. TRBJ2-5 13 few TRBV10-3 CAISDTRQETQYF TGTGCCATCAGTGATACCAGGCAAGAGACCCAGTACTTC